This is a list of T cell receptor beta chains from one sample in a study of shared clonotypes between healthy human individuals. Sequenced by immunoSEQ multiplex PCR; TCRdb stores in-frame clones only, minus some. The data show about 2 million clones, with less than 95% seen just once and 0.85% to 1.2% held by the top ten. The specimen was naive CD8+ T cells sorted from blood. The receptors here all came from a young man in good health. The CDR3 runs from the conserved cysteine through the conserved F or W. Fields, in order: CDR3 protein, CDR3 DNA, clone size, D gene, V gene, J gene. A D gene is named only where the DNA matches it firmly. Size tells how often a clone was seen (once, few, many) or the class of an expanded clone, and some rows leave it out.

CAWSEGRGFSEQYF	TGTGCCTGGAGTGAGGGGCGTGGGTTTTCCGAGCAGTACTTC	once	NA	TRBV30	TRBJ2-7
CAIVTNTEAFF	TGTGCCATCGTGACGAACACTGAAGCTTTCTTT	NA	NA	TRBV27	TRBJ1-1
CASSGFYEQYF	TGTGCCAGCAGCGGGTTCTACGAGCAGTACTTC	NA	NA	TRBV7-9	TRBJ2-7
CASSLASAGPGSPLHF	TGTGCCAGCAGCTTAGCGAGTGCAGGGCCGGGGTCACCCCTCCACTTT	NA	NA	TRBV7-6	TRBJ1-6
CASSNPGTSGTADTQYF	TGCGCCAGCAGCAATCCCGGGACTAGCGGGACCGCAGATACGCAGTATTTT	NA	TRBD2	TRBV4-1	TRBJ2-3
CASSAPGTSRQTQYF	TGTGCCAGCAGTGCCCCAGGGACTAGCCGGCAGACCCAGTACTTC	NA	TRBD2	TRBV27	TRBJ2-5
CASSKESLAGGFYTDTQYF	TGTGCCAGTAGTAAGGAGTCACTAGCGGGGGGGTTTTACACAGATACGCAGTATTTT	NA	TRBD2	TRBV19	TRBJ2-3
CASSLDRLSNTGELFF	TGTGCCAGCAGCTTAGATCGACTATCTAACACCGGGGAGCTGTTTTTT	once	NA	TRBV7-9	TRBJ2-2
CSVPGHSYGYTF	TGCAGCGTTCCGGGACACAGCTATGGCTACACCTTC	NA	NA	TRBV29-1	TRBJ1-2
CAVGHNQASGGYTF	TGTGCCGTAGGCCACAATCAGGCCTCGGGTGGCTACACCTTC	once	NA	TRBV27	TRBJ1-2
CASKDPGGELFF	TGTGCCAGCAAGGACCCCGGCGGGGAGCTGTTTTTT	NA	NA	TRBV6-4	TRBJ2-2
CAWCVGGPDTQYF	TGTGCCTGGTGCGTAGGGGGCCCAGATACGCAGTATTTT	NA	TRBD1	TRBV30	TRBJ2-3
CASSYTESSYNSPLHF	TGCGCCAGCAGCTATACTGAGAGCTCCTATAATTCACCCCTCCACTTT	NA	NA	TRBV5-1	TRBJ1-6
CASSPRTSGGDAGELFF	TGCGCCAGCAGCCCGCGGACTAGCGGGGGGGACGCCGGGGAGCTGTTTTTT	NA	TRBD2	TRBV5-1	TRBJ2-2
CASSESQGASYEQYF	TGTGCCAGCAGTGAAAGCCAGGGGGCTTCCTACGAGCAGTACTTC	NA	TRBD1	TRBV2	TRBJ2-7
CAISDGGLTYNEQFF	TGTGCCATCAGTGACGGCGGGCTTACCTACAATGAGCAGTTCTTC	NA	NA	TRBV10-3	TRBJ2-1
CASSQEGLAGGMIGTQYF	TGTGCCAGCAGCCAAGAAGGACTAGCGGGGGGAATGATAGGGACCCAGTACTTC	NA	TRBD2	TRBV4-2	TRBJ2-5
CAISESTGGLAGNTIYF	TGTGCCATCAGTGAGTCGACGGGGGGGCTGGCTGGAAACACCATATATTTT	NA	NA	TRBV10-3	TRBJ1-3
CASSLGTSGRVEQYF	TGTGCCAGCAGCTTAGGGACTAGCGGGAGAGTCGAGCAGTACTTC	NA	TRBD2	TRBV7-2	TRBJ2-7
CAWRDQPNTEAFF	TGTGCCTGGAGGGACCAACCGAACACTGAAGCTTTCTTT	NA	NA	TRBV30	TRBJ1-1
CASSQGGQGPYNEQFF	TGCGCCAGCAGCCAAGGTGGACAGGGCCCCTACAATGAGCAGTTCTTC	NA	TRBD1	TRBV4-1	TRBJ2-1
CASSAASTDTQYF	TGTGCCAGTAGTGCAGCTAGCACAGATACGCAGTATTTT	NA	NA	TRBV19	TRBJ2-3
CASSLGESGALAETQYF	TGCGCCAGCAGCTTGGGCGAGAGTGGGGCCCTGGCAGAGACCCAGTACTTC	NA	NA	TRBV5-1	TRBJ2-5
CAWSSIEEQFF	TGTGCCTGGAGTAGCATAGAGGAGCAGTTCTTC	NA	NA	TRBV30	TRBJ2-1
CASSQVVGTGFYEQYF	TGCGCCAGCAGCCAAGTTGTAGGGACAGGATTCTACGAGCAGTACTTC	NA	TRBD1	TRBV4-3	TRBJ2-7
CASSPFTGFQEQYF	TGTGCCAGTAGTCCTTTTACAGGGTTCCAGGAGCAGTACTTC	NA	NA	TRBV19	TRBJ2-7
CASGSWETQYF	TGTGCCAGCGGAAGCTGGGAGACCCAGTACTTC	once	NA	TRBV13	TRBJ2-5
CASSYNERTNEQFF	TGTGCCAGCAGTTATAACGAGCGAACCAATGAGCAGTTCTTC	NA	NA	TRBV6-5	TRBJ2-1